This TCR beta chain was captured by sequencing in a study of T-cell reconstitution after alpha-beta-depleted transplantation in children. Unique molecular identifiers were incorporated when the TCRbeta library was constructed. TCRdb processed the PCR reads anew with MiXCR; each CDR3 protein has one entry. The data contain over 200,000 distinct CDR3 sequences, under 20% of them singletons. On this clonotype itself: The antigen remains undetermined.

Overall study findings and caveats: As was reported, about two months after transplant, alpha-beta T cells came from several hundred expanded graft clones.

Germline V gene data show CDR1 as SGDLS and CDR2 as YYNGEE. This CDR3 contains 14 residues. Trimming cost V 3 bases and J 8 bases; bases outside gene matches: 5. The clonotype originates from a male patient under 10 years old who had a stem cell transplant for acute lymphoblastic leukemia, so the T cells may come from the graft donor. This chain connects TRBV9 to TRBJ1-6, with 7 bases lining up with TRBD1. Sequences were derived from PBMCs, mostly from graft donor cells, sampled 360 days after TCRalphabeta/CD19-depleted stem cell transplant. CDR3 nucleotides: TGTGCCAGCAGCGCGACAGGGTCGGATTCACCCCTCCACTTT. As protein: CASSATGSDSPLHF.